This TCR beta chain was captured in a study of identical twins. Deletions cut 5 bases from V and 7 bases from J, with 12 bases between. The CDR3 is made up of 12 amino acids. CDR1 is MNHEY and CDR2 is SVGEGT in the germline V gene. One entry per CDR3 protein, called by TCRdb with MiXCR from the 5' RACE reads. The sample lists fewer than 900,000 distinct CDR3 sequences, approximately 18% occurring once. These data also featured in a second study, about T cells expressing NK-cell markers.

This TCR derives from a woman under 30 in good health. The V and J genes are TRBV6-2 or TRBV6-3 and TRBJ2-7, with D unclear. Input material: PBMCs. The CDR3 nucleotides are TGTGCCAGCAGTCTCCCCCCTAGAGAGCAGTACTTC. Translating gives CASSLPPREQYF.